These T cell receptor beta chains were read from a single sample in a study of blood T cell repertoires in COVID-19. Assay: immunoSEQ multiplex PCR; the TCRdb copy retains only in-frame clones and omits some. The data show more than 80,000 clones, about 90% seen once. Sequencing was performed on peripheral blood. These receptors all come from an elderly man with acute or convalescent COVID-19. CDR3s include the opening cysteine and the closing phenylalanine or tryptophan. Fields, in order: V gene, D gene, clone size, J gene, CDR3 DNA, CDR3 protein. A D gene is named only where the DNA matches it firmly. Only part of the rows carry a size: once, few, many, or a class if the clone is expanded.

TRBV11-2	TRBD1	.	TRBJ2-1	TGTGCCAGCAGCGCCCGGGACAGGGGAGGGAATGAGCAGTTCTTC	CASSARDRGGNEQFF
TRBV28	.	.	TRBJ2-7	TGTGCCAGCAGCAAGACCGGACAGGGCGGCGGGAGTAAGGATGAGCAGTACTTC	CASSKTGQGGGSKDEQYF
TRBV5-4	.	.	TRBJ1-6	TGTGCCAGCAGCCCGGGGGGTCGTGATTCACCCCTCCACTTT	CASSPGGRDSPLHF
TRBV28	.	.	TRBJ1-2	TGTGCCAGCAGGCCTTCGGAGGCTTACTATGGCTACACCTTC	CASRPSEAYYGYTF
TRBV18	.	once	TRBJ1-4	TGTGCCAGCTCACCATGGGGGCGAGGTGAAAAACTGTTTTTT	CASSPWGRGEKLFF
TRBV5-1	TRBD1	.	TRBJ2-7	TGCGCCAGCAGCTTCGAGCGGACAGGGGGCAACGAGCAGTACTTC	CASSFERTGGNEQYF
TRBV28	TRBD1	.	TRBJ1-6	TGTGCCAGCAGTTTAGGACAGGGGGCGTCCTATAATTCACCCCTCCACTTT	CASSLGQGASYNSPLHF
TRBV5-6	.	.	TRBJ2-3	TGTGCCAGCAGCTTGTCCGAGAATACGCAGTATTTT	CASSLSENTQYF
TRBV7-2	TRBD2	once	TRBJ2-5	TGTGCCAGCAGCGGAGGGGACCTAGCGGGAAATGAAGAGACCCAGTACTTC	CASSGGDLAGNEETQYF
TRBV19	.	.	TRBJ2-5	TGTGCCAGTACGTCGGAGGAAGAGACCCAGTACTTC	CASTSEEETQYF
TRBV7-2	.	once	TRBJ2-5	TGTGCCAGCAGCTCGGGGATCGTGACCCAGTACTTC	CASSSGIVTQYF
TRBV19	TRBD1	.	TRBJ1-2	TGTGCCAGTAGTATAGTAGGGGGCGACTATGGCTACACCTTC	CASSIVGGDYGYTF
TRBV20-1	.	.	TRBJ1-3	TGCAGTGCTAGTCCCGCTGGAAACACCATATATTTT	CSASPAGNTIYF
TRBV27	TRBD1	.	TRBJ1-5	TGTGCCAGCAGACCCGCGGATATCCGGGACAGTCAAAATCAGCCCCAGCATTTT	CASRPADIRDSQNQPQHF
TRBV30	.	.	TRBJ1-1	TGTGCCTGGAGTGGCCAGGCGAACACTGAAGCTTTCTTT	CAWSGQANTEAFF
TRBV7-9	TRBD1	once	TRBJ1-5	TGTGCCAGCAGCTTAGGGGGACAGGGGGATTTCAAGCCCCAGCATTTT	CASSLGGQGDFKPQHF
TRBV3-1/TRBV3-2	.	.	TRBJ1-3	TGTGCCAGCAGCCCGCAGGGAAACACCATATATTTT	CASSPQGNTIYF
TRBV19	.	.	TRBJ2-2	TGTGCCAGTCGGGGGTATTGGGGGGACACCGGGGAGCTGTTTTTT	CASRGYWGDTGELFF
TRBV4-2	.	.	TRBJ1-1	TGTGCCAGCAGCCAAGGGCAGGGCGTTTATGTAGCTTTCTTT	CASSQGQGVYVAFF
TRBV7-9	.	.	TRBJ1-2	TGTGCCAGCAGCTCCGGGGTTAGCTACACCTTC	CASSSGVSYTF
TRBV9	TRBD2	.	TRBJ2-3	TGTGCCAGCAGCGGTAGCGGGAGGGCCACAGATACGCAGTATTTT	CASSGSGRATDTQYF
TRBV7-3	.	.	TRBJ1-2	TGTGCCAGCAGCCGTGACAGTGGATATGGCTACACCTTC	CASSRDSGYGYTF
TRBV7-9	TRBD1	.	TRBJ1-1	TGTGCCAGCAGCGCCACAGGGGGCATTGGTGAAGCTTTCTTT	CASSATGGIGEAFF
TRBV19	.	.	TRBJ2-2	TGTGCCAGTAGTACAGGGCACACCGGGGAGCTGTTTTTT	CASSTGHTGELFF
TRBV7-2	.	.	TRBJ1-1	TGTGCCAGCAGCCCCTGGGGGCCGGGGGAAGCTTTCTTT	CASSPWGPGEAFF
TRBV5-6	.	.	TRBJ1-1	TGTGCCAGCAGCTTGTGGAGCGGGGTGAACACTGAAGCTTTCTTT	CASSLWSGVNTEAFF
TRBV7-7	TRBD1	.	TRBJ2-1	TGTGCTAGCAGCCCGTCCGGACAGGGCTTCGGGGAGCAGTTCTTC	CASSPSGQGFGEQFF
TRBV19	.	.	TRBJ1-2	TGTGCCAGTAGTATCCCCCAGTCATACTATGGCTACACCTTC	CASSIPQSYYGYTF
TRBV28	TRBD1	.	TRBJ1-6	TGTGCCAGCAGTAGTCACGGACAGGGGAGCGATTCACCCCTCCACTTT	CASSSHGQGSDSPLHF
TRBV7-9	.	few	TRBJ1-1	TGTGCCAGCAGTCCTGGGGCTGGCACTGAAGCTTTCTTT	CASSPGAGTEAFF
TRBV5-1	TRBD1	.	TRBJ2-7	TGCGCCAGCAGCTCCCCCGTGGGGACAGCCTTAACCTACGAGCAGTACTTC	CASSSPVGTALTYEQYF
TRBV2	TRBD1	.	TRBJ1-1	TGTGCCAGCAGCCCCGGGACAGTAGTCACTGAAGCTTTCTTT	CASSPGTVVTEAFF
TRBV27	.	once	TRBJ1-1	TGTGCCAGCAGTTTAGGACAAGGCGGCACTGAAGCTTTCTTT	CASSLGQGGTEAFF
TRBV5-5	TRBD2	.	TRBJ2-5	TGTGCCAGCAGCTCGACCTTGGCCCTAGCGGGAGAAGAGACCCAGTACTTC	CASSSTLALAGEETQYF
TRBV29-1	.	.	TRBJ1-1	TGCAGCGTTGATACAATTTCGGGAACTGAAGCTTTCTTT	CSVDTISGTEAFF
TRBV5-4	.	.	TRBJ2-1	TGTGCCAGCAGCTTGGCCAAAGGACACAGCAATGAGCAGTTCTTC	CASSLAKGHSNEQFF
TRBV7-9	TRBD1	.	TRBJ2-3	TGTGCCAGCAGCTTAGCGATGACAGGGGATACGCAGTATTTT	CASSLAMTGDTQYF
TRBV2	.	.	TRBJ2-2	TGTGCCAGCAGTGAAGTAGGGGGTTTGGTTCCCGGGGAGCTGTTTTTT	CASSEVGGLVPGELFF
TRBV19	.	.	TRBJ1-6	TGTGCCAGTAGTATAGGCCAGGGTTATTCACCCCTCCACTTT	CASSIGQGYSPLHF
TRBV11-1	TRBD1	.	TRBJ1-1	TGTGCCAGCAGCCCCCTCGGTGGCAGGGGGCTGGGGAAAGCTTTCTTT	CASSPLGGRGLGKAFF
TRBV6-2/TRBV6-3	TRBD2	few	TRBJ2-7	TGTGCCAGCAGTTACTCGACCGCGACTAGCAGTTCCTACGAGCAGTACTTC	CASSYSTATSSSYEQYF
TRBV7-3	.	.	TRBJ2-2	TGTGCCAGCAGGGGCCTCGACAGGAACACCGGGGAGCTGTTTTTT	CASRGLDRNTGELFF
TRBV7-8	TRBD1	.	TRBJ1-4	TGTGCCAGCAGCCCCGGGACAGGCAAGAATGAAAAACTGTTTTTT	CASSPGTGKNEKLFF
TRBV7-3	.	.	TRBJ1-5	TGTGCCAGCAGCCAGGGGATGAATCAGCCCCAGCATTTT	CASSQGMNQPQHF
TRBV28	.	.	TRBJ2-2	TGTGCCAGCGAGAAAAGGGGGAAGTACACCGGGGAGCTGTTTTTT	CASEKRGKYTGELFF
TRBV6-2/TRBV6-3	.	.	TRBJ2-3	TGTGCCAGCAGTTACTACTACACAGATACGCAGTATTTT	CASSYYYTDTQYF
TRBV9	.	.	TRBJ1-4	TGTGCCAGCAGCGTATCGACCGGGACAAAGAATGAAAAACTGTTTTTT	CASSVSTGTKNEKLFF
TRBV5-1	TRBD1	.	TRBJ1-2	TGCGCCAGCAAATTCGGGACAGAAAACTATGGCTACACCTTC	CASKFGTENYGYTF
TRBV30	TRBD1	.	TRBJ2-3	TGTGCCTGGAGGAGACAGGGAAACACAGATACGCAGTATTTT	CAWRRQGNTDTQYF
TRBV14	.	once	TRBJ2-5	TGTGCCAGCAGCCTCGGAGGGGCGGGGAGCCAAGAGACCCAGTACTTC	CASSLGGAGSQETQYF